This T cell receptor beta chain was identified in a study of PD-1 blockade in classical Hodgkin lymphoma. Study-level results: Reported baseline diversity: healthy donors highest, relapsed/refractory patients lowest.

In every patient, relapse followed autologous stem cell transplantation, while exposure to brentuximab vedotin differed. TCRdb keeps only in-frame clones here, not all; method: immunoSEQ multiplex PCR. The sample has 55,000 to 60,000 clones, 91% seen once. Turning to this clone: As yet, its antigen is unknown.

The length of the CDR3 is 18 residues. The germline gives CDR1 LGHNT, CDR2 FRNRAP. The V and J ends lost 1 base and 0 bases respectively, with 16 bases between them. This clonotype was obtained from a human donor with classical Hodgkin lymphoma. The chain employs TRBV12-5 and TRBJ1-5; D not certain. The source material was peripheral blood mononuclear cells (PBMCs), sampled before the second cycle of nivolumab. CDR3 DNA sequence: TGTGCTAGTGGTTTGGAATGGAGGTCAGGACTTAGCAATCAGCCCCAGCATTTT. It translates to CASGLEWRSGLSNQPQHF.